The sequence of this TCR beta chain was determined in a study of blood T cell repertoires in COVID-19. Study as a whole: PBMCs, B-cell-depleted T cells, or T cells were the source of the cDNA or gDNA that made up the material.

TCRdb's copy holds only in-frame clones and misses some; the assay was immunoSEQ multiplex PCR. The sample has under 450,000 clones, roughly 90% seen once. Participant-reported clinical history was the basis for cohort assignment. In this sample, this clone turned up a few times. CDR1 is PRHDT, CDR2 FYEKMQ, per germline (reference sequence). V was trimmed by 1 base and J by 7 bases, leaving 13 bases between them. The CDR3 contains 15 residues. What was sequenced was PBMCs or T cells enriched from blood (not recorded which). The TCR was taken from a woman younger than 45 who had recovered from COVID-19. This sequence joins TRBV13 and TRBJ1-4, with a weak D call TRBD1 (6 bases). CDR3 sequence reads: CASSLAAGASEKLFF. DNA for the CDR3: TGTGCCAGCAGCTTAGCTGCAGGGGCGAGTGAAAAACTGTTTTTT.